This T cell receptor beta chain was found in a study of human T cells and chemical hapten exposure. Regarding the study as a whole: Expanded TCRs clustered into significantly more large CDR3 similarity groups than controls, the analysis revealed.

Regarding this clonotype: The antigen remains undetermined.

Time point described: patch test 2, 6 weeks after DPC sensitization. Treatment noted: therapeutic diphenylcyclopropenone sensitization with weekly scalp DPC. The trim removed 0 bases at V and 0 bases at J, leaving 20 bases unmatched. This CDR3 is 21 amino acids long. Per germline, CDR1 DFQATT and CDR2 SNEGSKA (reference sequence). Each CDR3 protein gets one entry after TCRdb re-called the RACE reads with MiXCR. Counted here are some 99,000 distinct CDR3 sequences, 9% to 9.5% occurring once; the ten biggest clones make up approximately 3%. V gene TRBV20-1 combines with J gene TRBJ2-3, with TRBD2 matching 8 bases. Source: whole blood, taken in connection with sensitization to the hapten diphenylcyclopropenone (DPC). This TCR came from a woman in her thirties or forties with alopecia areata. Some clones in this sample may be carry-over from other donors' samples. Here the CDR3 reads CSARDGGQAGAPLWSTDTQYF. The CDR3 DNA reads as TGCAGTGCTAGAGATGGGGGGCAAGCGGGGGCCCCGCTTTGGAGCACAGATACGCAGTATTTT.